This TCR beta chain originates from a study of blood T cell repertoires in COVID-19. Whole-study context: Samples of COVID-19 (acute and convalescent) were obtained from the United States, Italy and Spain. T cells, B-cell-depleted T cells, or PBMCs provided the cDNA or gDNA that served as material.

Study processing details: Amplification of reference gene primers provided the estimated nucleated cell counts. Produced via immunoSEQ multiplex PCR; TCRdb's table is partial and in-frame only. V, J and clone size are those of that table, while D and trimming were read from the DNA. This sample carries fewer than 300,000 clones, about 80% of them seen once, and the ten largest clones take 9.4%. The germline V gene has CDR1 SQVTM and CDR2 ANQGSEA. V was trimmed by 6 bases and J by 4 bases, leaving 16 bases between them. The CDR3 runs to 13 residues. The source material was peripheral blood. The sequence was collected from a woman aged 50 to 60 who had recovered from COVID-19. The rearrangement uses TRBV29-1 and TRBJ2-7; a weak D match, TRBD1 (6 bases). CDR3 in amino acids: CSVQGQGSYEQYF. The CDR3 DNA reads TGCAGCGTCCAGGGGCAGGGGTCGTACGAGCAGTACTTC.